These 19 T cell receptor beta chains originate from one sample sequenced in a study of cytomegalovirus exposure and HLA in healthy donors. The PCR made use of 60 Vbeta and 13 Jbeta primers. Clones were read by immunoSEQ multiplex PCR, and TCRdb kept only the in-frame ones, dropping some. The sample has over 100,000 clones; over 75% are singletons. The sample consisted of PBMCs. The receptors derive from a man aged 25-40 years in good health and CMV-seronegative.

The chain is built from TRBV9 and TRBJ1-3; 7 bases align to TRBD1. The ends lost 4 bases at V and 1 base at J; junction bases unmatched: 8. Germline assignment: CDR1 SGDLS and CDR2 YYNGEE. The CDR3 covers 16 residues. CDR3 bases: TGTGCCAGCAGCAAACGGGACAGTCCTTCTGGAAACACCATATATTTT. Amino acid sequence: CASSKRDSPSGNTIYF.

The gene calls are TRBV7-2 and TRBJ2-1; D ambiguous. Germline V lookup: CDR1 SGHTA, CDR2 FQGNSA. The CDR3 is 13 amino acids. V lost 1 base, J lost 8 bases, and 9 bases lay in between. CDR3 sequence reads: CASSLVLGDEQFF. In DNA form, the CDR3 reads TGTGCCAGCAGCTTAGTTCTAGGAGATGAGCAGTTCTTC. The complete variable domain, with remaining parts taken from reference TRBV7-2 and TRBJ2-1, reads GAGVSQSPSNKVTEKGKDVELRCDPISGHTALYWYRQSLGQGLEFLIYFQGNSAPDKSGLPSDRFSAERTGGSVSTLTIQRTQQEDSAVYLCASSLVLGDEQFFGPGTRLTVL.

The gene calls are TRBV4-1 and TRBJ1-5; D is unclear. This CDR3 region has 14 residues. The V and J ends lost 1 base and 6 bases respectively, with 10 bases between them. Germline V gives CDR1 MGHRA, CDR2 YSYEKL. This CDR3 is CASSQGGDSQPQHF. The CDR3 DNA is TGCGCCAGCAGCCAAGGAGGAGACTCTCAGCCCCAGCATTTT.

The chain has TRBV30 and TRBJ1-2; tentative D call: TRBD1 (6 bases). The CDR3 consists of 14 residues. Trimming shortened V by 0 bases and J by 7 bases, and 15 bases separated the two germline ends. CDR1 and CDR2 from the germline V gene are GTSNPN and SVGIG (reference sequence). The CDR3 loop is CAWSVRGGVGGYTF. CDR3 DNA sequence: TGTGCCTGGAGTGTTCGGGGGGGCGTAGGTGGCTACACCTTC.

The chain links TRBV6-6 to TRBJ1-2; 7 positions agree with TRBD1. Germline-derived CDR1 and CDR2 are MNHNY and SVGAGI (reference sequence). The CDR3 has 15 amino acids. Trimming at V came to 6 bases and at J to 8 bases, leaving 15 bases not matched to a gene. The CDR3 DNA reads as TGTGCCAGCAGAGGCACAGGGGTCCCTTTGGAAGGCTACACCTTC. It codes for CASRGTGVPLEGYTF.

The V and J genes are TRBV27 and TRBJ2-5, with D maybe TRBD1 (6 bases). CDR3 length: 15 residues. The V gene's germline CDR1 is MNHEY and CDR2 SMNVEV (reference sequence). V was shortened by 5 bases and J by 3 bases, with 16 bases between the two germline ends. The CDR3 DNA follows: TGTGCCAGCAGTCCGCCCGGACAGCAAGAAGAGACCCAGTACTTC. Protein sequence: CASSPPGQQEETQYF.

CDR3 amino acids: CASSSDFYNEQFF. The CDR3 DNA reads TGTGCCAGCAGTTCGGACTTCTACAATGAGCAGTTCTTC. J is TRBJ2-1 and V is TRBV6-5; tentatively, D is TRBD2 (5 bases). From germline, CDR1 is MNHEY and CDR2 SVGAGI. The CDR3 sequence is 13 residues long. Trimming removed 4 bases from V and 3 bases from J, with 7 bases in between.

This clone was observed a single time. J is TRBJ2-7 and V is TRBV7-2, with a weak D call TRBD1 (5 bases). The V gene lost 6 bases and the J gene lost 2 bases, with 14 bases spanning the gap. The CDR3 runs to 14 residues. Looked up from germline, CDR1 is SGHTA and CDR2 is FQGNSA. The CDR3 bases are TGTGCCAGCAGGGCTCAAAGCAGGGCCTACGAGCAGTACTTC. Translating it yields CASRAQSRAYEQYF.

The chain recombines TRBV27 with TRBJ2-3; tentative D call: TRBD1 (5 bases). Trimming removed 5 bases at V and 0 bases at J, with 12 bases between. Per the germline V gene, CDR1 is MNHEY and CDR2 is SMNVEV (reference sequence). The CDR3 is 15 residues long. For the CDR3, the DNA is TGTGCCAGCAGTCCACGACAGCGCAGCACAGATACGCAGTATTTT. As protein: CASSPRQRSTDTQYF.

This chain links TRBV4-3 with TRBJ2-7; D is perhaps TRBD1 (6 bases). CDR3 length: 13 residues. Trimming took 2 bases from V and 6 from J, leaving 11 bases between them. Germline CDR1 reads LGHNA; CDR2 reads YSLEER. The CDR3 protein is CASSQTGLGEQYF. The CDR3 nucleotides are TGCGCCAGCAGCCAAACAGGGTTGGGCGAGCAGTACTTC.

This rearrangement joins TRBV7-8 to TRBJ2-7; 11 nucleotides match TRBD2. CDR1 is SGHVS, CDR2 FQNEAQ, per germline. V shed 3 bases and J 5 bases; nucleotides not matched to a gene: 9. The length of the CDR3 is 16 residues. In DNA, the CDR3 is TGTGCCAGCAGCTTCACCCCCCTAGCGGGAGGCCACGAGCAGTACTTC. Protein sequence: CASSFTPLAGGHEQYF.

The rearrangement joins TRBV28 to TRBJ2-7; TRBD2 might be the D (6 bases). The CDR3 is 13 residues long. Germline CDR1 is MDHEN and CDR2 is SYDVKM. V lost 5 bases and J 12 bases, leaving 20 bases between the germline ends. The CDR3 reads CASSTGDWTGVYF. As DNA, the CDR3 is TGTGCCAGCAGTACCGGGGACTGGACGGGGGTGTACTTC.

V gene TRBV11-1 combines with J gene TRBJ2-3; 10 nucleotides agree with TRBD2. This CDR3 region has 16 residues. V lost 5 bases to trimming and J lost 4 bases; unmatched junction nucleotides: 9. Per germline, CDR1 SGHAT and CDR2 FQDESV (reference sequence). As DNA, the CDR3 is TGTGCCAGCAGCCTATCGACTAGCGGGTTTGCAGATACGCAGTATTTT. Its protein is CASSLSTSGFADTQYF.

This chain joins TRBV6-5 and TRBJ2-2; the D gene is possibly TRBD1 (6 bases). The CDR3 length is 14 residues. V was cut by 5 bases and J by 6 bases, with 13 bases left in between. From germline, CDR1 is MNHEY and CDR2 SVGAGI. This CDR3 reads CASSPPGVPGELFF. CDR3 coding DNA: TGTGCCAGCAGTCCCCCAGGGGTCCCCGGGGAGCTGTTTTTT.

The chain employs TRBV10-3 and TRBJ2-4, with a possible D match to TRBD2 (5 bases). In germline, CDR1 is ENHRY, CDR2 SYGVKD. The CDR3 has 12 residues. With 6 bases removed from V and 6 bases from J, the gap between germline ends came to 9 bases. The DNA for the CDR3 is TGTGCCATCAGCGGGGATCGAAACATTCAGTACTTC. This encodes CAISGDRNIQYF.

The chain carries TRBV6-4 and TRBJ2-2; D is unclear. This CDR3 spans 12 amino acids. Germline V gene data show CDR1 as MRHNA and CDR2 as SNTAGT. Trimming took 4 bases from V and 8 from J, leaving 8 bases between them. Written as DNA, the CDR3 is TGTGCCAGCAGTGGACCCGGGGGGGAGCTGTTTTTT. Protein product: CASSGPGGELFF.

The chain couples TRBV7-3 to TRBJ2-1; 14 nucleotides line up with TRBD2. The V segment lost 1 base and the J segment 8 bases; nucleotides outside the gene matches: 7. Germline values: CDR1 SGHTA, CDR2 FQGTGA. The CDR3 is 17 residues long. CDR3 sequence (DNA): TGTGCCAGCAGCTTAAGGGGACTAGCGGGAGTAGGCGATGAGCAGTTCTTC. This translates into CASSLRGLAGVGDEQFF.

J is TRBJ2-7 and V is TRBV11-3, with D unresolved. The germline gives CDR1 SGHNT, CDR2 YENEEA. The CDR3 has 14 residues. The germline V and J ends were trimmed by 2 bases and 0 bases, with 8 bases remaining between them. For the CDR3, the DNA is TGTGCCAGCAGCTTATCCCAGGACTCCTACGAGCAGTACTTC. Its protein product is CASSLSQDSYEQYF.

This chain joins TRBV7-6 and TRBJ2-5; 8 positions match TRBD1. The J segment lost 5 bases and the V segment lost 5 bases, leaving 10 bases of the junction unmatched. The CDR3 spans 15 residues. Germline-derived CDR1 and CDR2 are SGHVS and FNYEAQ. CDR3 nucleotides: TGTGCCAGCAGCGGATTCCAGGGGGCGGGGGAGACCCAGTACTTC. Protein product: CASSGFQGAGETQYF.